One and the same sample provided the 22 T cell receptor beta chains below, sequenced in a study of regulatory T cells in long-lasting Graves disease. Arm-PCR of CDR3 regions and iRepertoire HTBI primers were the basis on which TCR beta libraries were built. Each CDR3 protein gets one entry after TCRdb re-called the multiplex PCR reads with MiXCR. The sample has 500,000 to 800,000 distinct CDR3 sequences; 30% are singletons. The sample's time point: persistent/refractory GD, antithyroid drugs over 5 years with positive TRAb. PBMC-derived RNA was used for the TCR library. The sample consisted of peripheral blood mononuclear cells (PBMCs), taken when the disease was refractory, from a patient treated with antithyroid drugs. Receptors were obtained from a female donor with Graves disease.

Only a few counts were recorded for this clonotype. In nucleotides, the CDR3 is TGTGCCAGCAGCATGGGACAGGCGGGCTATGGCTACACCTTC. Encoded protein: CASSMGQAGYGYTF. The chain carries TRBV13 and TRBJ1-2; 8 bases are shared with TRBD1. V dropped 5 bases and J dropped 4; count of bases not matched to a gene: 6. The CDR3 sequence is 14 residues long. Germline V lookup: CDR1 PRHDT, CDR2 FYEKMQ (reference sequence).

This clonotype was recorded a few times. This chain links TRBV5-6 with TRBJ2-5, with D unclear. The germline gives CDR1 SGHDT, CDR2 YYEEEE. V shed 1 base and J shed 5 bases, with 12 bases lying between them. This CDR3 has 14 amino acids. CDR3 DNA: TGTGCCAGCAGCTTGAGAGTGGGTAGCGAGACCCAGTACTTC. Translated, it gives CASSLRVGSETQYF.

In its sample, this clonotype was seen a few times. The rearrangement joins TRBV7-3 to TRBJ2-3, with 10 bases matching TRBD1. With 4 bases clipped from V and 6 bases from J, the junction kept 4 bases outside the gene matches. This CDR3 has 14 amino acids. The V gene's germline CDR1 is SGHTA and CDR2 FQGTGA. The CDR3 DNA reads as TGTGCCAGCAGCTCGGACAGGGGGTCCGATACGCAGTATTTT. Its translation: CASSSDRGSDTQYF.

This clonotype showed up just a few times. CDR3 region: CASSYSGDMSSYEQYF. The CDR3 DNA is TGTGCCAGCAGTTACTCTGGGGACATGAGCTCCTACGAGCAGTACTTC. V and J are TRBV6-5 and TRBJ2-7; perhaps TRBD1 as D (6 bases). Trimming removed 0 bases from V and 0 bases from J, with 12 bases in between. This CDR3 region has 16 residues. Germline CDR1 MNHEY, CDR2 SVGAGI.

This chain connects TRBV20-1 to TRBJ2-5, with TRBD1 matching over 9 bases. Per germline, CDR1 DFQATT and CDR2 SNEGSKA (reference sequence). With V trimmed by 3 bases and J by 5 bases, 10 bases remained unmatched. The length of the CDR3 is 15 residues. CDR3: CSASPGTGPGETQYF. CDR3 nucleotide sequence: TGCAGTGCTAGTCCCGGGACAGGGCCCGGGGAGACCCAGTACTTC.

This clonotype was observed a few times. The rearrangement joins TRBV4-1 to TRBJ1-2; D not certain. V lost 4 bases to trimming and J lost 4 bases, with 10 bases between them. Germline V lookup: CDR1 MGHRA, CDR2 YSYEKL. The CDR3 has 13 amino acids. The CDR3 is CASSPLPTYGYTF. The CDR3 DNA is TGCGCCAGCAGCCCTCTACCGACCTATGGCTACACCTTC.

The genes are TRBV3-1 and TRBJ2-5, with 11 bases aligning to TRBD2. The CDR3 sequence is 18 residues long. CDR1 LGHDT and CDR2 YNNKEL come from the germline V gene (reference sequence). The ends lost 6 bases at V and 7 bases at J; junction bases unmatched: 19. The CDR3 DNA reads TGTGCCAGCAGGGGTAGCGGGAGGGCCGAGGGGCCCCTTGGGACCCAGTACTTC. The encoded protein is CASRGSGRAEGPLGTQYF.

This clonotype appeared a few times. The V and J genes are TRBV13 and TRBJ1-6; TRBD1 agrees at 8 bases. This CDR3 region has 16 residues. Per the germline V gene, CDR1 is PRHDT and CDR2 is FYEKMQ (reference sequence). V shed 3 bases and J 9 bases; nucleotides not matched to a gene: 10. CDR3 sequence reads: CASSLGQGARSSPLHF. The CDR3 DNA reads as TGTGCCAGCAGCTTGGGGCAGGGGGCACGGAGTTCACCCCTCCACTTT.

This clonotype was detected ten times or more. The chain links TRBV12-3 or TRBV12-4 to TRBJ2-6; D is undetermined. CDR3 length equals 15 residues. Between the trimmed V and J ends, which lost 5 bases and 0 bases, there was a span of 8 bases. The CDR3 loop reads CASSTSVSGANVLTF. In nucleotides, the CDR3 is TGTGCCAGCAGTACATCGGTCTCTGGGGCCAACGTCCTGACTTTC.

This clonotype came up a few times. The rearrangement uses TRBV11-2 and TRBJ1-1; 8 bases are a match to TRBD1. The trim removed 5 bases at V and 5 bases at J, leaving 7 bases unmatched. Per the germline V gene, CDR1 is SGHAT and CDR2 is FQNNGV. There are 14 residues in the CDR3. This CDR3 is CASSQNRGVTEAFF. CDR3 DNA: TGTGCCAGCAGCCAGAACAGGGGGGTTACTGAAGCTTTCTTT.

The V call is TRBV7-3, the J call TRBJ1-1, with a possible D match to TRBD1 (5 bases). The CDR3 covers 15 residues. V lost 5 bases and J lost 4, with 17 bases in between. Germline loops: CDR1 SGHTA, CDR2 FQGTGA. CDR3 sequence reads: CASSHQKQGVTEAFF. The CDR3 DNA sequence: TGTGCCAGCAGCCACCAGAAGCAGGGAGTCACTGAAGCTTTCTTT.

The chain is built from TRBV6-1 and TRBJ1-6; TRBD1 aligns across 9 bases. The CDR3 has 15 amino acids. Germline V gives CDR1 MNHNS, CDR2 SASEGT. Losses at the gene ends were 7 bases for V and 7 bases for J; bases not matched to a gene: 8. This CDR3 reads CASNLAGQGNSPLHF. In DNA form, the CDR3 reads TGTGCCAGCAACCTAGCAGGACAGGGGAATTCACCCCTCCACTTT.

The CDR3 DNA sequence: TGTGCCAGCAGCGTAGAGGACAGGGGAGGCTCACCCCTCCACTTT. Residues: CASSVEDRGGSPLHF. The chain employs TRBV11-1 and TRBJ1-6, with 9 bases matching TRBD1. This CDR3 has 15 amino acids. The J segment lost 10 bases and the V segment lost 5 bases, leaving 9 bases of the junction unmatched. Germline V gene data show CDR1 as SGHAT and CDR2 as FQDESV (reference sequence). The full variable domain, its missing parts supplied by reference TRBV11-1 and TRBJ1-6, is EAEVAQSPRYKITEKSQAVAFWCDPISGHATLYWYRQILGQGPELLVQFQDESVVDDSQLPKDRFSAERLKGVDSTLKIQPAELGDSAMYLCASSVEDRGGSPLHFGNGTRLTVT.

V gene TRBV12-3 or TRBV12-4 combines with J gene TRBJ2-3; D might be TRBD2 (5 bases). Trimming removed 1 base at V and 4 bases at J, with 12 bases between. CDR3 size: 15 residues. This CDR3 reads CASSLEGVWSDTQYF. The CDR3 DNA sequence: TGTGCCAGCAGTTTAGAGGGAGTATGGTCAGATACGCAGTATTTT.

The chain combines TRBV19 with TRBJ1-1; D is possibly TRBD1 (6 bases). CDR3 length equals 17 residues. The ends were cut back, 1 base at V and 3 bases at J, with 18 bases in the middle. Per the germline V gene, CDR1 is LNHDA and CDR2 is SQIVND (reference sequence). In DNA form, the CDR3 reads TGTGCCAGTAGTATAGGGAACCCAGGGGCTACCGACACTGAAGCTTTCTTT. Its protein is CASSIGNPGATDTEAFF.

This clonotype has a handful of counts. The V gene is TRBV11-2, the J gene TRBJ2-6; D not certain. Germline V gene sequence: CDR1 SGHAT, CDR2 FQNNGV. The CDR3 contains 16 residues. V lost 0 bases and J lost 0, with 6 bases in between. CDR3 protein: CASSLEPGSGANVLTF. For the CDR3, the DNA is TGTGCCAGCAGCTTAGAGCCGGGCTCTGGGGCCAACGTCCTGACTTTC.

This clonotype was picked up a small number of times. The chain links TRBV18 to TRBJ2-5; D may be TRBD1 (5 bases). With 4 bases removed from V and 5 bases from J, the gap between germline ends came to 14 bases. The CDR3 spans 14 residues. CDR1 is KGHSH and CDR2 is LQKENI in the germline V gene. The chain's CDR3 is CASSLNRPLETQYF. The CDR3 nucleotides read TGTGCCAGCTCACTCAACAGGCCCCTGGAGACCCAGTACTTC.

CDR3 coding DNA: TGTGCCAGCAGCCAGGCGCGGTTAGGGGCCAATTCACCCCTCCACTTT. Amino acid sequence: CASSQARLGANSPLHF. The J gene is TRBJ1-6, the V gene TRBV28, with D possibly TRBD1 on 5 matching bases. Trimming stripped 6 bases from V and 7 bases from J, with 19 bases between. The CDR3 spans 16 residues. The V gene's germline CDR1 is MDHEN and CDR2 SYDVKM.

J is TRBJ1-1 and V is TRBV7-2; no reliable D call. This CDR3 contains 14 residues. CDR1 is SGHTA and CDR2 is FQGNSA in the germline V gene. Trimming took off 1 base at V and 6 bases at J, with 12 bases between the two ends. DNA of the CDR3: TGTGCCAGCAGCTTAGTCGGGAGGTCGGCTGAAGCTTTCTTT. Translating gives CASSLVGRSAEAFF.

The chain links TRBV2 to TRBJ2-3; 8 bases match TRBD2. The CDR3 spans 15 residues. CDR1 is SNHLY and CDR2 is FYNNEI in the germline V gene. With 6 bases clipped from V and 2 bases from J, the junction kept 7 bases outside the gene matches. For the CDR3, the DNA is TGTGCCAGCAGCCCTAGCGGGCGATACACAGATACGCAGTATTTT. This sequence encodes CASSPSGRYTDTQYF.

This chain connects TRBV9 to TRBJ1-1; D is uncertain. The V and J ends lost 2 bases and 0 bases respectively, with 8 bases between them. The CDR3 consists of 14 residues. The germline CDR1 and CDR2 sequences are SGDLS and YYNGEE. CDR3 sequence (DNA): TGTGCCAGCAGCGTGCAGGCCCTGAACACTGAAGCTTTCTTT. It yields the protein CASSVQALNTEAFF.

V and J are TRBV27 and TRBJ1-5; 7 bases align to TRBD1. This CDR3 is 15 amino acids long. The V gene's germline CDR1 is MNHEY and CDR2 SMNVEV (reference sequence). The V and J ends lost 5 bases and 2 bases, in that order; junction bases with no gene match: 6. The DNA for the CDR3 is TGTGCCAGCAGTCCCGGAGACAGGGGCAATCAGCCCCAGCATTTT. Residues: CASSPGDRGNQPQHF.